This T cell receptor beta chain was captured by sequencing in a study of T cell responses to AZD1222 COVID-19 vaccine. Study findings and constraints: Mapped onto spike, vaccine-associated CD4 TCRs spanned it and were dominant at 160-218 and 743-854. Spike-specific TCR breadth and depth both grew after two AZD1222 doses. Donors were mostly white British, more females; clonal diversity possibly underestimated.

The CDR3 has 15 amino acids. Germline V gene lookup returns CDR1 LNHDA and CDR2 SQIVND (reference sequence). TCRdb's copy holds only in-frame clones and misses some; the assay was immunoSEQ multiplex PCR. Of some 120,000 clones in the sample, 80% to 90% are singletons; the top ten hold 5% to 6%. For this clone: The antigen is undetermined. One end of the junction fails to match germline, which may point to a read error.

This TCR derives from an adult in good health. The input for sequencing was peripheral blood, taken on day 0 of AZD1222 vaccination. The chain couples TRBV19 to TRBJ2-1; TRBD2 matches 11 bases. The CDR3 reads CASRIAGGPYNEQFF. Written as DNA, the CDR3 is TGTGCCAGTAGAATAGCGGGGGGGCCTTACAATGAGCAGTTCTTC.